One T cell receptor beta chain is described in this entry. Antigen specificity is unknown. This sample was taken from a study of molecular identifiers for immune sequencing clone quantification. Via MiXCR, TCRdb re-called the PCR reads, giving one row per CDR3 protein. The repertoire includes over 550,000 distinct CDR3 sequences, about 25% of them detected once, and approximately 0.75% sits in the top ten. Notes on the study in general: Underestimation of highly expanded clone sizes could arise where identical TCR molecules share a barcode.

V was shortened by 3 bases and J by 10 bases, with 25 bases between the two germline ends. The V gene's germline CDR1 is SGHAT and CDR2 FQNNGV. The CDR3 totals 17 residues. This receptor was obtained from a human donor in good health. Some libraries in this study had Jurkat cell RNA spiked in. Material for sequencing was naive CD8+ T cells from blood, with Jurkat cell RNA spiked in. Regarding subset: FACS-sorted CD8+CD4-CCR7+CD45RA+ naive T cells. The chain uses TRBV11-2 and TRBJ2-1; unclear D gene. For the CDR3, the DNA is TGTGCCAGCAGCTTGGGTCCTGGCGGTGTGGACGGCAGAGAGCAGTTCTTC. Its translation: CASSLGPGGVDGREQFF.